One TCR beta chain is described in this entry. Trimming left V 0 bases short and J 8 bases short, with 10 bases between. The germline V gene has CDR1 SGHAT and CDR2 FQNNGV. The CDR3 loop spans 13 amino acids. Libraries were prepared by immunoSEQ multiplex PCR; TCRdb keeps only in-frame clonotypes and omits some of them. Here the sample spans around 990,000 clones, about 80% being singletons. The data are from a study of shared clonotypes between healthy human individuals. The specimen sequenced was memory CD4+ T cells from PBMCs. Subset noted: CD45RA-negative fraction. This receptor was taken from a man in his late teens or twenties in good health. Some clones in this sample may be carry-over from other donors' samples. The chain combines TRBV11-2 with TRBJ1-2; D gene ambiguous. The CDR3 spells CASSLDPGAGYTF. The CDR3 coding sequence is TGTGCCAGCAGCTTAGATCCGGGAGCGGGCTACACCTTC.